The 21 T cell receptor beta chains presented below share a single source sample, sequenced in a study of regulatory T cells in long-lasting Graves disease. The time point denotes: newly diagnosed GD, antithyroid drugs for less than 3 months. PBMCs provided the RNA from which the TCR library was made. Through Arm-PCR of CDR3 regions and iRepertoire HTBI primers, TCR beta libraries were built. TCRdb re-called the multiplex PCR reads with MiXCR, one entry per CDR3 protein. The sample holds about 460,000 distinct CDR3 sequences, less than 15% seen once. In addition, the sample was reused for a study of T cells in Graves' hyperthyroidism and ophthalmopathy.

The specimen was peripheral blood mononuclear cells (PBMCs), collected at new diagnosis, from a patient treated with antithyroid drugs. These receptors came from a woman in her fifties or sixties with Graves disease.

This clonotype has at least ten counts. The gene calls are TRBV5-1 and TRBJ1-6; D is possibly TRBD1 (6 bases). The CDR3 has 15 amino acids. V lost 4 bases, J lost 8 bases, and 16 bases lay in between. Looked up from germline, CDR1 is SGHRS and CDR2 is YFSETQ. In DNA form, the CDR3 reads TGCGCCAGCAGCCTGCGACAGGCAGAGGATTCACCCCTCCACTTT. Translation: CASSLRQAEDSPLHF.

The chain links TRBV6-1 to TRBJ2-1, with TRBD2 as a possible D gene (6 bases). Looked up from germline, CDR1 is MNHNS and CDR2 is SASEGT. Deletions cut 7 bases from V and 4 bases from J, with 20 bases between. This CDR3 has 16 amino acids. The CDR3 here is CASKNPSREWYNEQFF. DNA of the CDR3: TGTGCCAGCAAGAACCCCTCCCGGGAGTGGTACAATGAGCAGTTCTTC.

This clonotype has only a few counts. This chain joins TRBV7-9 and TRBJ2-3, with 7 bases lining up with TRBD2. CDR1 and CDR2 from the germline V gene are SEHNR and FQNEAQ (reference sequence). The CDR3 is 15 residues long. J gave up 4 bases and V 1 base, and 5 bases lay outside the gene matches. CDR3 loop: CASSLVGGRADTQYF. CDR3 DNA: TGTGCCAGCAGCTTAGTGGGAGGGCGTGCAGATACGCAGTATTTT.

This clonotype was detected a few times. The CDR3 region has the DNA TGTGCCATCACGGGGACAAGGTCTACAGATACGCAGTATTTT. Its protein product is CAITGTRSTDTQYF. J is TRBJ2-3 and V is TRBV10-3; D possibly corresponds to TRBD1 (6 bases). Germline CDR1 is ENHRY and CDR2 is SYGVKD. With 7 bases removed from V and 3 bases from J, the gap between germline ends came to 14 bases. The CDR3 covers 14 residues.

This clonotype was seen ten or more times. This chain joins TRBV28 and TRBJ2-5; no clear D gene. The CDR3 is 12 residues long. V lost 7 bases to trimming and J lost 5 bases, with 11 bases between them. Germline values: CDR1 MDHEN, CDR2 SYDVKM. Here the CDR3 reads CASNGEGETQYF. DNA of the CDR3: TGTGCCAGCAACGGCGAAGGGGAGACCCAGTACTTC.

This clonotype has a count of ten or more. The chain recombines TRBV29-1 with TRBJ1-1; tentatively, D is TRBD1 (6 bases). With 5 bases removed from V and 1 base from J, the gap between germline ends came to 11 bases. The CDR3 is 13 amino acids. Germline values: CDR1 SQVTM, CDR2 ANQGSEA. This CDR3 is CSVTSQGNTEAFF. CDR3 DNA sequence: TGCAGCGTTACATCACAGGGGAACACTGAAGCTTTCTTT.

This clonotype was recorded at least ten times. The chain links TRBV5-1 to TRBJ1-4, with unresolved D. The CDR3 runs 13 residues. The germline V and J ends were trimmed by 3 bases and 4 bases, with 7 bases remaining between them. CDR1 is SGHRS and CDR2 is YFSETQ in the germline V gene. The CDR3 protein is CASSYSGNEKLFF. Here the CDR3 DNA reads TGCGCCAGCAGCTACAGCGGTAATGAAAAACTGTTTTTT.

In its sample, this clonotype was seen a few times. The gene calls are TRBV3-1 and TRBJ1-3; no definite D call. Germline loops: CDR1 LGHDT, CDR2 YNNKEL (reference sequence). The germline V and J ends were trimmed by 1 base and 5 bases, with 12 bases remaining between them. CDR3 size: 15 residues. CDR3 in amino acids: CASSQGHGVRNTIYF. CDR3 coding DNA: TGTGCCAGCAGCCAAGGTCATGGAGTTAGAAACACCATATATTTT.

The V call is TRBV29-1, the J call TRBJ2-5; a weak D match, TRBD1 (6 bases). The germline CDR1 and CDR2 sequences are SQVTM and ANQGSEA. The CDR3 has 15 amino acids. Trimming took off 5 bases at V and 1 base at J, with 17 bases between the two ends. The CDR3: CSVPRTDRLQETQYF. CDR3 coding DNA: TGCAGCGTTCCAAGAACAGACAGGCTCCAAGAGACCCAGTACTTC.

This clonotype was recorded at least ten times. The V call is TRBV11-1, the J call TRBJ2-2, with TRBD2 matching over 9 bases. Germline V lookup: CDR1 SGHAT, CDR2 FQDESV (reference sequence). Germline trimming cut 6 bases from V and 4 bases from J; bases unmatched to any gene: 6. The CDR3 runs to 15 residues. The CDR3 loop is CASSRLAGPTGELFF. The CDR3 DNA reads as TGTGCCAGCAGTCGGCTAGCGGGACCCACCGGGGAGCTGTTTTTT. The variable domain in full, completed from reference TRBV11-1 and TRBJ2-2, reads EAEVAQSPRYKITEKSQAVAFWCDPISGHATLYWYRQILGQGPELLVQFQDESVVDDSQLPKDRFSAERLKGVDSTLKIQPAELGDSAMYLCASSRLAGPTGELFFGEGSRLTVL.

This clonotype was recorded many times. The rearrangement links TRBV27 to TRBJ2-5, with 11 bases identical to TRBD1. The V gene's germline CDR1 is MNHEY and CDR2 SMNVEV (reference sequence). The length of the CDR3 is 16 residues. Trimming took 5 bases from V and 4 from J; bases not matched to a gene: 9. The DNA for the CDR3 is TGTGCCAGCAGTGCTCACGGGACAGGGGGACTAGAGACCCAGTACTTC. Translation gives CASSAHGTGGLETQYF.

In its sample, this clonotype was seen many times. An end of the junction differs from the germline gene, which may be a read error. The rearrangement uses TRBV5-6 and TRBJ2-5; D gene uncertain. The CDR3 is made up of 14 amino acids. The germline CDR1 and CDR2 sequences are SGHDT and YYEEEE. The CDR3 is CASSVGSYQETRYF. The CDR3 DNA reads TGTGCCAGCAGCGTGGGCAGCTATCAAGAGACCCGGTACTTC.

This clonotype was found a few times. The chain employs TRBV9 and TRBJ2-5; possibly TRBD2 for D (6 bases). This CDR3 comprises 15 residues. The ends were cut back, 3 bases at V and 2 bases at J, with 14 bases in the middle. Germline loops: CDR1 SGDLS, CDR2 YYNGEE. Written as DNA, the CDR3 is TGTGCCAGCAGCGCCTCGGGAGCGGTACAAGAGACCCAGTACTTC. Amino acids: CASSASGAVQETQYF.

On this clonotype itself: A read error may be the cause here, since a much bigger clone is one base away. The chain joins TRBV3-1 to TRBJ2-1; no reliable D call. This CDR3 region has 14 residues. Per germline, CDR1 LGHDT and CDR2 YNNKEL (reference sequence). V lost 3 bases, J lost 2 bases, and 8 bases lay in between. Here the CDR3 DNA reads TGTGCCAGCAGCCACGTGGAAACCTACAATGAGCAGTTCTTC. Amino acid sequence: CASSHVETYNEQFF.

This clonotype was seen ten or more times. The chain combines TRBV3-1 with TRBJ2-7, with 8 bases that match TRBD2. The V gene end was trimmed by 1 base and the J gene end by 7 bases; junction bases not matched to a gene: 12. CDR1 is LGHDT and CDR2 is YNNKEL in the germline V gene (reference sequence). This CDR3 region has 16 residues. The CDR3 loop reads CASSQVTSGVRGEQYF. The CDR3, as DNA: TGTGCCAGCAGCCAAGTTACTAGCGGAGTAAGGGGTGAGCAGTACTTC.

The CDR3 spells CASSRLSDPGYF. In nucleotides, the CDR3 is TGTGCCAGCAGTCGCCTCTCGGACCCTGGGTACTTC. The rearrangement uses TRBV6-1 and TRBJ2-7; D remains unclear. Germline V gene lookup returns CDR1 MNHNS and CDR2 SASEGT. There are 12 residues in the CDR3. The V and J ends lost 5 bases and 12 bases respectively, with 17 bases between them.

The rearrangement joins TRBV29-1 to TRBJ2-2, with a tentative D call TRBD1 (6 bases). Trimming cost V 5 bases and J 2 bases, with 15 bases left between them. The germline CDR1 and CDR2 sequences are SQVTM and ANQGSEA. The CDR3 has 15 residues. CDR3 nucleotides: TGCAGCGTTATTTCCGGGACAACAAACACCGGGGAGCTGTTTTTT. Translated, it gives CSVISGTTNTGELFF.

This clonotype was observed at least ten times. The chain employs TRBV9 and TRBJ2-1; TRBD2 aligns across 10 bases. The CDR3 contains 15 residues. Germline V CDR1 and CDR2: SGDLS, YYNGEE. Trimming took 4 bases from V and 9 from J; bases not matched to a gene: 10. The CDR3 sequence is CASSSEISGRTEQFF. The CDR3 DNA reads TGTGCCAGCAGCTCCGAGATTAGCGGGAGGACTGAGCAGTTCTTC.

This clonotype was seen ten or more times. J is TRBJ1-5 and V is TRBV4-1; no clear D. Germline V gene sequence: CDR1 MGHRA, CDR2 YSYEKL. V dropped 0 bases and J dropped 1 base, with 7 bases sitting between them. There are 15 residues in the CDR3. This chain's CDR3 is CASSQEGGSNQPQHF. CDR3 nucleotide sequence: TGCGCCAGCAGCCAAGAGGGAGGCAGCAATCAGCCCCAGCATTTT.

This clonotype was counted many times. The CDR3 DNA follows: TGCGCCAGCAGCTTGTCACTTAACCCGAATAGCGGGGTCTACGAGCAGTACTTC. This encodes CASSLSLNPNSGVYEQYF. This chain uses TRBV5-1 with TRBJ2-7; 8 nucleotides match TRBD2. The CDR3 has 18 residues. The germline CDR1 and CDR2 sequences are SGHRS and YFSETQ. Trimming cost V 1 base and J 3 bases; bases outside gene matches: 15.

CDR3 sequence: CASSVSGSFSNTEAFF. As DNA, the CDR3 is TGCGCCAGCAGCGTTTCCGGTTCTTTTTCTAACACTGAAGCTTTCTTT. The chain uses TRBV5-1 and TRBJ1-1, with no clear D. The CDR3 runs 16 residues. Trimming removed 4 bases from V and 2 bases from J, with 18 bases in between. Looked up from germline, CDR1 is SGHRS and CDR2 is YFSETQ.